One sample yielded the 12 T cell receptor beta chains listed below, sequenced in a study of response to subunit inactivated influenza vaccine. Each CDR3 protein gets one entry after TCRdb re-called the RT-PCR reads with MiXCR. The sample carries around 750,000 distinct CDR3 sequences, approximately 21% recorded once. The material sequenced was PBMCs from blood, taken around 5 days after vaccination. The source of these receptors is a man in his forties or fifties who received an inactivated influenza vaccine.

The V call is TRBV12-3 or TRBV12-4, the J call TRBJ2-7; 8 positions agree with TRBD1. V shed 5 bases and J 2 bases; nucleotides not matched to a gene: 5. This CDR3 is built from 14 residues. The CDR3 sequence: CASSRTGQAYEQYF. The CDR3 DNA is TGTGCCAGCAGTCGTACGGGACAGGCCTACGAGCAGTACTTC.

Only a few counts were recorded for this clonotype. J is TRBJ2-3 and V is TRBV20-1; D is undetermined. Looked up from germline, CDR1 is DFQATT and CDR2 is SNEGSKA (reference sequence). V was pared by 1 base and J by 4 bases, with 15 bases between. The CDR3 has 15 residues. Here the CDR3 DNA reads TGCAGTGCTAGAGGAGTTGAGCAGGTACCAGATACGCAGTATTTT. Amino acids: CSARGVEQVPDTQYF.

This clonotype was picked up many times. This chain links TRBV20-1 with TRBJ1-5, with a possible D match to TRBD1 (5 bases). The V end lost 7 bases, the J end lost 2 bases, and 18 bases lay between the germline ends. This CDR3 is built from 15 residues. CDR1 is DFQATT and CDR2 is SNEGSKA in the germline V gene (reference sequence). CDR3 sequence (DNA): TGCAGTGTCGTCGGGGGGTCGGGTCGCAATCAGCCCCAGCATTTT. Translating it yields CSVVGGSGRNQPQHF.

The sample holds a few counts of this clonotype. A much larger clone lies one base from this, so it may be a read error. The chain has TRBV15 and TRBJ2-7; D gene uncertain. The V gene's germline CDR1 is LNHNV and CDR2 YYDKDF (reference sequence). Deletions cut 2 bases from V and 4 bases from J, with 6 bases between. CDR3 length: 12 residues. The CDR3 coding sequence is TGTGCCACCAGCAGAAATAGGTACGAGCAGTACTTC. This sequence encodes CATSRNRYEQYF.

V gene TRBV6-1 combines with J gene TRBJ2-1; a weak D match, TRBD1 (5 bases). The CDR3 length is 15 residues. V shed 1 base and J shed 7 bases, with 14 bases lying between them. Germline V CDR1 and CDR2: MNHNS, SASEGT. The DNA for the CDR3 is TGTGCCAGCAGTGAAGTCCGGGCAGGGAAAAATGAGCAGTTCTTC. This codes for CASSEVRAGKNEQFF.

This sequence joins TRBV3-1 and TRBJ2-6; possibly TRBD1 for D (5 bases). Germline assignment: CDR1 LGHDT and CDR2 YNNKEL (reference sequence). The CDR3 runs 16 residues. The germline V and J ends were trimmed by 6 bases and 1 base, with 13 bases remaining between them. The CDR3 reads CASRPAQESGANVLTF. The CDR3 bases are TGTGCCAGCAGGCCGGCACAGGAGTCTGGGGCCAACGTCCTGACTTTC.

CDR3 protein: CASSQGPMGGSEKLFF. For the CDR3, the DNA is TGCGCCAGCAGCCAAGGCCCCATGGGAGGGAGTGAAAAACTGTTTTTT. The chain recombines TRBV4-3 with TRBJ1-4; D call uncertain. Between the trimmed V and J ends, which lost 1 base and 7 bases, there was a span of 16 bases. Germline V lookup: CDR1 LGHNA, CDR2 YSLEER. The CDR3 covers 16 residues.

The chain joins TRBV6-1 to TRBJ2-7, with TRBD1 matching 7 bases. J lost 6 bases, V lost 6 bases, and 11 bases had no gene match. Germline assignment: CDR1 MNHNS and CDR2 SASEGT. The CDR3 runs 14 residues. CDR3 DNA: TGTGCCAGCAGCCCCGACAGGGTGTCCCGCGAGCAGTACTTC. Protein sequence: CASSPDRVSREQYF.

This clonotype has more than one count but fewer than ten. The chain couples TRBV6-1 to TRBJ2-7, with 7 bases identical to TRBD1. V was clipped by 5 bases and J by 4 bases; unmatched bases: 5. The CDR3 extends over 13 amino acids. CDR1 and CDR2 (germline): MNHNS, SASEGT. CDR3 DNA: TGTGCCAGCAGTACAATACAGGGGTACGAGCAGTACTTC. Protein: CASSTIQGYEQYF.

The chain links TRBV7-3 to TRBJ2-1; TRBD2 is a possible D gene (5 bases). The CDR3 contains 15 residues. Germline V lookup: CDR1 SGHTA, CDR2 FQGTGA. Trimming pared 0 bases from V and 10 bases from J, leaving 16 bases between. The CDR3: CASSLTVGPRGEQFF. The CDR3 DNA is TGTGCCAGCAGCTTAACCGTGGGTCCTCGGGGAGAGCAGTTCTTC.

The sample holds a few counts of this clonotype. The CDR3 coding sequence is TGTGCCAGCAGGGTTAGCGGGAGCTACGAGCAGTACTTC. Residues: CASRVSGSYEQYF. V and J are TRBV5-6 and TRBJ2-7, with 9 bases matching TRBD2. Germline CDR1 is SGHDT and CDR2 is YYEEEE. The CDR3 has 13 residues. With 5 bases clipped from V and 3 bases from J, the junction kept 3 bases outside the gene matches.

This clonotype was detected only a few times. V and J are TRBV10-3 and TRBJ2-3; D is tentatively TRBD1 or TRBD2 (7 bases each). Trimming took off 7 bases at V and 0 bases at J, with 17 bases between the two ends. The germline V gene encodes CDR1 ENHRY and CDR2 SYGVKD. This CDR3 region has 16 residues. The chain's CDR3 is CAIKGARGESTDTQYF. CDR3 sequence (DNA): TGTGCCATCAAGGGGGCACGGGGGGAAAGCACAGATACGCAGTATTTT.